This TCR beta chain was found in a study of blood T cells in healthy people across ages. Study summary: Every two T cells gave about one barcoded beta molecule via template switching.

At least 5.5 micrograms of total RNA were extracted per sample. A second PCR of about 6 to 12 cycles used a sample-barcoded 5' primer and a J-beta primer mix. Each CDR3 protein gets one entry after TCRdb re-called the 5' RACE reads with MiXCR. The top ten clones hold roughly 23% of a sample with around 1,800,000 distinct CDR3 sequences, about two fifths of them seen once. This clonotype turned up a few times. Its antigen is not known. Study conclusions and caveats: Any conclusive comparison of naive versus antigen-experienced cells was prevented by using unsorted PBMCs. Calculation of diversity from one million T cells yielded estimates considered to be underestimates.

Trimming left V 8 bases short and J 0 bases short, with 23 bases between. Germline V lookup: CDR1 SGHTA, CDR2 FQGNSA. The CDR3 totals 18 residues. The TCR originated in a human donor in good health. The sequenced sample was blood. The genes are TRBV7-2 and TRBJ2-1, with D possibly TRBD2 on 7 matching bases. CDR3 nucleotides: TGTGCCAGCTGGGGGGGCTTGACAGGTTCGAGCTCCTACAATGAGCAGTTCTTC. Protein product: CASWGGLTGSSSYNEQFF. The full variable domain, its missing parts supplied by reference TRBV7-2 and TRBJ2-1, is GAGVSQSPSNKVTEKGKDVELRCDPISGHTALYWYRQSLGQGLEFLIYFQGNSAPDKSGLPSDRFSAERTGGSVSTLTIQRTQQEDSAVYLCASWGGLTGSSSYNEQFFGPGTRLTVL.